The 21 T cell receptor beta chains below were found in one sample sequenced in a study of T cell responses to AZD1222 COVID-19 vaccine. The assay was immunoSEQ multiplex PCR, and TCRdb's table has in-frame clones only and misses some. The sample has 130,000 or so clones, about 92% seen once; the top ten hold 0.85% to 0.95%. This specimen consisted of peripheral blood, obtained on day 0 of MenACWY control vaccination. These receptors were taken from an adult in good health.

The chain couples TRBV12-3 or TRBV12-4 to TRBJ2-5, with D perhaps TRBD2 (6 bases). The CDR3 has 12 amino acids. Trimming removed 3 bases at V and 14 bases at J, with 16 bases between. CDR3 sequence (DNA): TGTGCCAGCAGTTTTGGTGTCGGGGAGGCTTACTTC. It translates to CASSFGVGEAYF.

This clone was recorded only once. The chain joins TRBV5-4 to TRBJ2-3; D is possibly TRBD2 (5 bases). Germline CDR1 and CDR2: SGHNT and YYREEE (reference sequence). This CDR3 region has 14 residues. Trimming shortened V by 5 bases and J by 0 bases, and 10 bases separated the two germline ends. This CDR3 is CASSRGLSTDTQYF. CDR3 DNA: TGTGCCAGCAGTCGAGGACTTAGCACAGATACGCAGTATTTT.

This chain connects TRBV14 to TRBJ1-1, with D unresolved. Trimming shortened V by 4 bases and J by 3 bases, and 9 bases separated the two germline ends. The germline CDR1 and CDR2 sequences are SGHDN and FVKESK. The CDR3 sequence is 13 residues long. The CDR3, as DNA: TGTGCCAGCAGCCGAAGACTCGACACTGAAGCTTTCTTT. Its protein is CASSRRLDTEAFF.

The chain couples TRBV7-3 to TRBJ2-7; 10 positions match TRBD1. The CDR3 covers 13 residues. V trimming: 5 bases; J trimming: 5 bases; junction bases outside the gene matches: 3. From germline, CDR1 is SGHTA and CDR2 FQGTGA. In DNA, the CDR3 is TGTGCCAGCAGCAGGGACAGGGGACACGAGCAGTACTTC. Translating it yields CASSRDRGHEQYF.

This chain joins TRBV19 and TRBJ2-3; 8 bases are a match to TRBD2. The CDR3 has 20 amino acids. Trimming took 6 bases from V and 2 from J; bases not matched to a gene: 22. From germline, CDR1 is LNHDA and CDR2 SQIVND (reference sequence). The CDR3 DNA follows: TGTGCCAGTAGCCGGGAGGGCCATAACCTTGATGGTCTCTTCACAGATACGCAGTATTTT. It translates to CASSREGHNLDGLFTDTQYF.

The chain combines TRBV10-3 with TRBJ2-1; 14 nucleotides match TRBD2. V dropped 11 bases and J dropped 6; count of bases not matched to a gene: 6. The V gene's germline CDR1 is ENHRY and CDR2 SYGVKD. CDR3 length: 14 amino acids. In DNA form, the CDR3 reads TGTGCCGCGACTAGCGGGAGGGCTGCCAATGAGCAGTTCTTC. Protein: CAATSGRAANEQFF.

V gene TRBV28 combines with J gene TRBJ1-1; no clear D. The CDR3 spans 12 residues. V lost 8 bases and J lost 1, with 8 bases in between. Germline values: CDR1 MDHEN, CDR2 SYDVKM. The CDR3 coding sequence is TGTGCCAGCCGGAGCCCGAACACTGAAGCTTTCTTT. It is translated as CASRSPNTEAFF.

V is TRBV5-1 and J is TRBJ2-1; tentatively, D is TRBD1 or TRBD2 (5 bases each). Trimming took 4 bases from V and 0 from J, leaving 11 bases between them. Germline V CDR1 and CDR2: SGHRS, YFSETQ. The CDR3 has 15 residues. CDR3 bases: TGCGCCAGCAGCCGGGGCCAAAGCTCCTACAATGAGCAGTTCTTC. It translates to CASSRGQSSYNEQFF.

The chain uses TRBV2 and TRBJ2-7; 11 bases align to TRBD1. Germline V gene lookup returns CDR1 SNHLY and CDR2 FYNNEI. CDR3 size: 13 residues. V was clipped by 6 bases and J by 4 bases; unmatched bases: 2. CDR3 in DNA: TGTGCCAGCAGGGACAGGGGGCCGTACGAGCAGTACTTC. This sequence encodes CASRDRGPYEQYF.

CDR3 in amino acids: CASSYLQGGQPQHF. CDR3 in DNA: TGTGCCAGCAGTTACCTACAGGGTGGTCAGCCCCAGCATTTT. V and J are TRBV6-5 and TRBJ1-5; TRBD1 is a possible D gene (6 bases). The CDR3 runs to 14 residues. V was pared by 2 bases and J by 6 bases, with 11 bases between. Germline V gene sequence: CDR1 MNHEY, CDR2 SVGAGI.

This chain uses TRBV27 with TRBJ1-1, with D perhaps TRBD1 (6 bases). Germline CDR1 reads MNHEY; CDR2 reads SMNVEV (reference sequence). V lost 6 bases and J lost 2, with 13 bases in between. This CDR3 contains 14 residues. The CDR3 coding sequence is TGTGCCAGCAGCATCCGGACAGACAACACTGAAGCTTTCTTT. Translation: CASSIRTDNTEAFF.

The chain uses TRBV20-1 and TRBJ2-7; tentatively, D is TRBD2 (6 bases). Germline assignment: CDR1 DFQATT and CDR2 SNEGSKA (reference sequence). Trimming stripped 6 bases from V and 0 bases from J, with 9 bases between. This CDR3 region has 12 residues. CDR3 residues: CSASSGSYEQYF. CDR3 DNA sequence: TGCAGTGCCAGTAGCGGCTCCTACGAGCAGTACTTC.

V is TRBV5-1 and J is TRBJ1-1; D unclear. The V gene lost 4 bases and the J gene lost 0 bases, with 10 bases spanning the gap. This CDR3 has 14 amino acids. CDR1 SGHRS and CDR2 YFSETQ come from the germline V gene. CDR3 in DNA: TGCGCCAGCAGCGGGGTGGGGATGAACACTGAAGCTTTCTTT. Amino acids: CASSGVGMNTEAFF.

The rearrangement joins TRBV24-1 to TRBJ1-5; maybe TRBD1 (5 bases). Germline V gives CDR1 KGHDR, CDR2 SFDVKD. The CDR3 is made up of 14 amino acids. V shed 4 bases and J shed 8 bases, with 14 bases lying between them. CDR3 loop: CATSDWTPGEPQHF. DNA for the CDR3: TGTGCCACCAGTGACTGGACACCCGGGGAGCCCCAGCATTTT.

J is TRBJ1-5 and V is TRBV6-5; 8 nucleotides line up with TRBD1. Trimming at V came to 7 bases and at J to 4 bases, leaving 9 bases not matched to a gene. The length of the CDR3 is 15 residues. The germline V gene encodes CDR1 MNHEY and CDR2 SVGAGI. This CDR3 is CASILGTGTNQPQHF. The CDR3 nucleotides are TGTGCCAGCATCCTAGGGACAGGTACTAATCAGCCCCAGCATTTT.

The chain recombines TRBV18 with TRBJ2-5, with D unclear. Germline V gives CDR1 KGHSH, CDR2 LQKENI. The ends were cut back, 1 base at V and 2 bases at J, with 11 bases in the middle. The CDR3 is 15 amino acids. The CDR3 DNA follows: TGTGCCAGCTCACCACAGGCACCGGTACAAGAGACCCAGTACTTC. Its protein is CASSPQAPVQETQYF.

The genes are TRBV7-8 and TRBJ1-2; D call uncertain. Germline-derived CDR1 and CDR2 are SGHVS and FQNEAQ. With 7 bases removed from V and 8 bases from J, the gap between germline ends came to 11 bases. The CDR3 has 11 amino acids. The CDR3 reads CASIFRWGYTF. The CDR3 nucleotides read TGTGCCAGCATCTTTAGGTGGGGCTACACCTTC.

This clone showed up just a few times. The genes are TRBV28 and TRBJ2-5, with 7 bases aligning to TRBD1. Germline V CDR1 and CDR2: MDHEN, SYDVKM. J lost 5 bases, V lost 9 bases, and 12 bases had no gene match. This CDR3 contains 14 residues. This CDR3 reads CASNRGAVMETQYF. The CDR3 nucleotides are TGTGCCAGTAACAGGGGCGCCGTGATGGAGACCCAGTACTTC.

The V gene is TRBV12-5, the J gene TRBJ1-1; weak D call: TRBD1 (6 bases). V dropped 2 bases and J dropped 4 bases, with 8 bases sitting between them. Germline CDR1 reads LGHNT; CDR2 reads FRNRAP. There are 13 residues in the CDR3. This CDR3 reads CASGLLGGTEAFF. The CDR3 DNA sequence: TGTGCTAGTGGTTTGTTAGGGGGCACTGAAGCTTTCTTT.

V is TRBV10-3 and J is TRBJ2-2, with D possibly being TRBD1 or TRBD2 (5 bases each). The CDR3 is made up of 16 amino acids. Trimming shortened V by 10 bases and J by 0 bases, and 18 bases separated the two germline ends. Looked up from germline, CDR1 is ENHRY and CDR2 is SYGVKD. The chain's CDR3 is CASRSGGKANTGELFF. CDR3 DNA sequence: TGTGCCAGTAGGAGTGGGGGTAAGGCGAACACCGGGGAGCTGTTTTTT.

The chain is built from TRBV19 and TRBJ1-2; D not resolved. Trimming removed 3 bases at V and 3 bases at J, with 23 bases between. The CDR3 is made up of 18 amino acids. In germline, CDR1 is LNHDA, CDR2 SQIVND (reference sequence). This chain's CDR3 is CASSMTLPNEPLYYGYTF. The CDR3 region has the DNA TGTGCCAGTAGTATGACCCTGCCCAACGAACCCTTATACTATGGCTACACCTTC.